This TCR beta chain was captured by sequencing in a study of read filtering for tumor transcriptome and immune sequencing. The CDR3 covers 16 residues. Germline CDR1 and CDR2: DFQATT and SNEGSKA (reference sequence). V shed 4 bases and J shed 1 base, with 17 bases lying between them. This clonotype was found many times. Molecular barcoded adaptors covering alpha/delta and beta/gamma chains were used on approximately 400 ng RNA. TCRdb passed the reads through MiXCR, listing each CDR3 protein once. The repertoire holds 20,000 to 25,000 distinct CDR3 sequences, with roughly 15% as singletons. Sequencing used a population of CD138-negative cells sorted from bone marrow. The receptor was derived from a donor at least 40 years old with multiple myeloma. J is TRBJ2-1 and V is TRBV20-1; D remains unclear. The CDR3 loop reads CSAILVPAVSYNEQFF. CDR3 nucleotides: TGCAGTGCTATTTTGGTCCCGGCCGTTTCCTACAATGAGCAGTTCTTC.